This T cell receptor (beta chain) was recorded in a study of blood T cell repertoires in COVID-19. Looking at the study overall: T cells, B-cell-depleted T cells, or PBMCs supplied cDNA or gDNA.

Profiling relied on immunoSEQ multiplex PCR, and the TCRdb table lists in-frame clones only, not all of them. Of approximately 190,000 clones detected, 70% to 85% appear once; the ten largest clones hold 6.5% to 8.5%. Per germline, CDR1 MNHEY and CDR2 SVGAGI. V was clipped by 7 bases and J by 5 bases; unmatched bases: 11. This CDR3 has 15 residues. The origin of this receptor is a human donor with acute or convalescent COVID-19. The donor label of this sample is uncertain. Input material: peripheral blood. The V and J genes are TRBV6-5 and TRBJ2-7, with TRBD2 matching over 10 bases. The CDR3 DNA sequence: TGTGCCAGCACGAAGAGGAGCGGGAGGGCTGACGAGCAGTACTTC. As protein: CASTKRSGRADEQYF.